A selection of T cell receptor beta chains follows, all from one sample in a study of blood T cell repertoires in COVID-19. TCRdb's table, derived via immunoSEQ multiplex PCR, lists solely in-frame clones and lacks some. This table has about 89,000 clones, over 60% appearing once. Material for sequencing was peripheral blood. Source of these receptors: a human donor in a cohort sampled during active COVID-19. Each CDR3 is given with its conserved first and last residue. The D gene is left open where the match is weak.

>TRBV7-3|TRBD2|TRBJ2-1
CASSPDGTSGRNEQFF
>TRBV7-2|.|TRBJ2-3
CASSSLGSSQYF
>TRBV11-1|.|TRBJ2-7
CASSPPPQSNDYEQYF
>TRBV9|.|TRBJ1-2
CASSQGGARDYGYTF
>TRBV3-1/TRBV3-2|.|TRBJ2-5
CASSHIRRETQYF
>TRBV2|TRBD1|TRBJ1-5
CASRRGAGGSNQPQHF
>TRBV4-3|.|TRBJ2-2
CASSQVPGAGTGELFF
>TRBV24-1|.|TRBJ2-4
CATSDPTGGGNIQYF
>TRBV4-2|TRBD2|TRBJ2-7
CASRSLAGGNEQYF
>TRBV30|TRBD1|TRBJ1-5
CAWSATGVGSQPQHF
>TRBV4-3|TRBD1|TRBJ1-2
CASSLYYDRVNYGYTF
>TRBV9|.|TRBJ2-5
CASSALGTSYQETQYF
>TRBV3-1/TRBV3-2|.|TRBJ2-2
CASSQSNTGELFF
>TRBV6-5|.|TRBJ1-4
CASSTRGGNEKLFF
>TRBV6-2/TRBV6-3|.|TRBJ2-7
CASSHSSASFYEQYF
>TRBV6-5|.|TRBJ2-7
CASSSLNVEQYF
>TRBV5-4|.|TRBJ1-4
CASSLAAVPGEEKLFF
>TRBV7-9|.|TRBJ1-4
CASSLLAGDEKLFF
>TRBV27|TRBD1|TRBJ2-5
CASRPGQGAINQETQYF
>TRBV7-2|.|TRBJ1-2
CASSPRIGQLEGYTF
>TRBV12-3/TRBV12-4|.|TRBJ2-1
CASSSNRRNEQFF
>TRBV6-2/TRBV6-3|.|TRBJ2-7
CASSSVQNTYEQYF
>TRBV19|.|TRBJ1-1
CASRRMDNVPEAFF
>TRBV9|.|TRBJ2-2
CASSVGSGNTGELFF
>TRBV9|TRBD2|TRBJ2-5
CASSARVAGGGETQYF
>TRBV5-4|TRBD1|TRBJ2-7
CASSAGTGGYEQYF
>TRBV7-2|TRBD1|TRBJ2-7
CASSPGQGKGEQYF
>TRBV28|TRBD2|TRBJ2-3
CASSFSGGGTDTQYF
>TRBV6-5|TRBD1|TRBJ2-2
CASRFGTGRTGELFF
>TRBV20-1|TRBD2|TRBJ2-1
CSASGGGRAGAYNEQFF
>TRBV2|TRBD2|TRBJ2-7
CASRRALAGEYEQYF
>TRBV28|TRBD1|TRBJ1-2
CASSRDRVDGYTF
>TRBV5-5|.|TRBJ1-2
CASSLDINYGHTF
>TRBV28|.|TRBJ1-5
CASTPAGGGVPQPQHF
>TRBV7-2|TRBD1|TRBJ2-2
CASSFNRGTGELFF
>TRBV3-1/TRBV3-2|.|TRBJ2-3
CASSWDNTDTQYF
>TRBV28|.|TRBJ2-5
CASSSPTGGKETQYF
>TRBV7-2|TRBD1|TRBJ2-5
CASSLPRTGTETQYF